Listed here are 7 T cell receptor beta chains from one sample, sequenced in a study of T cells in Graves' hyperthyroidism and ophthalmopathy. Researchers amplified the TCR beta CDR3 regions from RNA transcripts. The TCR CDR3 was amplified in a first-round RT-PCR using the HTBI primer set. TCRdb fed the multiplex PCR reads into MiXCR, producing one record per CDR3 protein. This repertoire shows hundreds of thousands of distinct CDR3 sequences, nearly 45% found once; its top ten account for less than 9.5%. The specimen sequenced was peripheral blood or thyroid tissue (not recorded which). The receptors were sampled from an adult man with Graves' disease, either hyperthyroidism or ophthalmopathy (not recorded which).

In its sample, this clonotype was seen a few times. The CDR3 reads CASSPTTEQPQHF. The CDR3 DNA follows: TGTGCCAGCAGCCCCACTACCGAACAGCCCCAGCATTTT. This chain joins TRBV27 and TRBJ1-5; D ambiguous. CDR1 MNHEY and CDR2 SMNVEV come from the germline V gene (reference sequence). The V gene lost 6 bases and the J gene lost 7 bases, with 13 bases spanning the gap. This CDR3 region has 13 residues.

The chain links TRBV2 to TRBJ2-7; 9 bases agree with TRBD1. J was trimmed by 6 bases and V by 6 bases; bases with no gene match: 9. CDR3 length equals 14 residues. The germline V gene encodes CDR1 SNHLY and CDR2 FYNNEI. Here the CDR3 DNA reads TGTGCCAGCAGCCCCGGGACAGGGACTCGCGAGCAGTACTTC. Protein sequence: CASSPGTGTREQYF.

V is TRBV7-9 and J is TRBJ1-2; unclear D gene. The germline CDR1 and CDR2 sequences are SEHNR and FQNEAQ (reference sequence). Trimming shortened V by 5 bases and J by 2 bases, and 15 bases separated the two germline ends. The length of the CDR3 is 15 residues. In DNA form, the CDR3 reads TGTGCCAGCAGCCCCTCGGGATTAGCCAACTATGGCTACACCTTC. Its protein product is CASSPSGLANYGYTF.

This chain uses TRBV2 with TRBJ1-4; D call uncertain. The V gene's germline CDR1 is SNHLY and CDR2 FYNNEI. The CDR3 is 13 residues long. The germline V and J ends were trimmed by 5 bases and 7 bases, with 11 bases remaining between them. CDR3 residues: CASSKPGSEKLFF. The CDR3 DNA sequence: TGTGCCAGCAGTAAACCGGGTAGTGAAAAACTGTTTTTT. Combining the CDR3 with reference TRBV2 and TRBJ1-4 gives the whole variable domain EPEVTQTPSHQVTQMGQEVILRCVPISNHLYFYWYRQILGQKVEFLVSFYNNEISEKSEIFDDQFSVERPDGSNFTLKIRSTKLEDSAMYFCASSKPGSEKLFFGSGTQLSVL.

This clonotype was detected many times. CDR3 in DNA: TGTGCCAGCACCACCTGGGATTCACCCCTCCACTTT. This gives the protein CASTTWDSPLHF. This chain connects TRBV24-1 to TRBJ1-6; D is ambiguous. This CDR3 is 12 amino acids long. CDR1 and CDR2 from the germline V gene are KGHDR and SFDVKD. Trimming cost V 11 bases and J 8 bases, with 12 bases left between them.

This clonotype has at least ten counts. The chain is built from TRBV2 and TRBJ1-5, with 7 bases aligning to TRBD1. This CDR3 is built from 13 residues. Germline CDR1 and CDR2: SNHLY and FYNNEI. V shed 6 bases, J shed 4 bases, and the junction held 3 bases outside the gene matches. As DNA, the CDR3 is TGTGCCAGCAGCGACAGGGCTAATCAGCCCCAGCATTTT. The encoded protein is CASSDRANQPQHF. The full variable domain, with the rest looked up from reference TRBV2 and TRBJ1-5, is EPEVTQTPSHQVTQMGQEVILRCVPISNHLYFYWYRQILGQKVEFLVSFYNNEISEKSEIFDDQFSVERPDGSNFTLKIRSTKLEDSAMYFCASSDRANQPQHFGDGTRLSIL.

This clonotype has a handful of counts. V gene TRBV7-9 combines with J gene TRBJ1-5; D is uncertain. Germline CDR1 is SEHNR and CDR2 is FQNEAQ (reference sequence). CDR3 length: 14 amino acids. The V and J ends lost 3 bases and 4 bases respectively, with 10 bases between them. In DNA form, the CDR3 reads TGTGCCAGCAGCTTGATTTCCAGAAATCAGCCCCAGCATTTT. This sequence encodes CASSLISRNQPQHF.